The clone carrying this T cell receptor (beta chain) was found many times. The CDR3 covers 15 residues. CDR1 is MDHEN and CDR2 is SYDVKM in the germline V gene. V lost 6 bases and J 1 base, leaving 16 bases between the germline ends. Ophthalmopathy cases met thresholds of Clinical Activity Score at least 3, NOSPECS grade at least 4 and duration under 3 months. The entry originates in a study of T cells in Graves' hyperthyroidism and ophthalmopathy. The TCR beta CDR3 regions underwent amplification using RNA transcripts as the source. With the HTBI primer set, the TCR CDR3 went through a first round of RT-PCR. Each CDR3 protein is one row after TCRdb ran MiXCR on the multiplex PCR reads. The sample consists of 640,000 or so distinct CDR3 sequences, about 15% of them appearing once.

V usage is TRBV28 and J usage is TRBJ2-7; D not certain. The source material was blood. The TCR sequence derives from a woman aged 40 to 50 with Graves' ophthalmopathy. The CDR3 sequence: CASSGRRSPSYEQYF. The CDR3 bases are TGTGCCAGCAGCGGAAGACGATCCCCTTCCTACGAGCAGTACTTC. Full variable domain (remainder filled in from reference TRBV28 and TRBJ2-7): DVKVTQSSRYLVKRTGEKVFLECVQDMDHENMFWYRQDPGLGLRLIYFSYDVKMKEKGDIPEGYSVSREKKERFSLILESASTNQTSMYLCASSGRRSPSYEQYFGPGTRLTVT.